The 5 T cell receptor beta chains below were found in one sample sequenced in a study of T cells after yellow fever vaccination. Each CDR3 protein is one row after TCRdb ran MiXCR on the 5' RACE reads. The table has 400,000 to 650,000 distinct CDR3 sequences, 20% to 25% seen once. Here the sequenced sample was PBMCs, taken roughly 20 days after the first yellow fever vaccination. The receptors here all came from a man between 18 and 35 years old who received the YFV17D yellow fever vaccine.

This clonotype showed up just a few times. The chain has TRBV21-1 and TRBJ1-5; TRBD1 reflects the table's D call only, with no check against the DNA. TRBV21-1 is a pseudogene. This CDR3 has 15 residues. The CDR3 DNA follows: TGTGCCAGCAGCCGACGCGGGGCTAGCAATCAGCCCCAGCATTTT. Translation: CASSRRGASNQPQHF.

This clonotype was seen ten or more times. J is TRBJ2-3 and V is TRBV7-2; the match to TRBD2 covers 10 bases. Looked up from germline, CDR1 is SGHTA and CDR2 is FQGNSA. This CDR3 is 14 amino acids long. V dropped 3 bases and J dropped 4; count of bases not matched to a gene: 1. CDR3 in DNA: TGTGCCAGCAGCTTTGGACTAGCGGCAGATACGCAGTATTTT. Encoded protein: CASSFGLAADTQYF. The variable domain in full, with the rest retrieved from reference TRBV7-2 and TRBJ2-3, is GAGVSQSPSNKVTEKGKDVELRCDPISGHTALYWYRQSLGQGLEFLIYFQGNSAPDKSGLPSDRFSAERTGGSVSTLTIQRTQQEDSAVYLCASSFGLAADTQYFGPGTRLTVL.

CDR3 bases: TGTGCCACCAGACCTAGCGGGAGTCAAGAGACCCAGTACTTC. Its protein is CATRPSGSQETQYF. J is TRBJ2-5 and V is TRBV10-3; 10 bases are shared with TRBD2. The CDR3 covers 14 residues. V was pared by 10 bases and J by 2 bases, with 7 bases of the junction left unmatched. The germline CDR1 and CDR2 sequences are ENHRY and SYGVKD.

This clonotype was seen a few times. V gene TRBV12-3 or TRBV12-4 combines with J gene TRBJ2-3; TRBD2 might be the D (6 bases). Trimming pared 4 bases from V and 2 bases from J, leaving 10 bases between. CDR3 length: 14 residues. The CDR3 here is CASSSGLTTDTQYF. CDR3 nucleotide sequence: TGTGCCAGCAGTTCGGGACTCACCACAGATACGCAGTATTTT.

The rearrangement uses TRBV10-3 and TRBJ1-4; D ambiguous. The V gene's germline CDR1 is ENHRY and CDR2 SYGVKD. With 2 bases removed from V and 8 bases from J, the gap between germline ends came to 9 bases. There are 13 residues in the CDR3. CDR3 DNA sequence: TGTGCCATCAGTGAGAAGGTTGGGGAAAAACTGTTTTTT. Translated, it gives CAISEKVGEKLFF.